This entry lists 17 T cell receptor beta chains sequenced from one sample in a study of cytomegalovirus exposure and HLA in healthy donors. Use of 60 Vbeta and 13 Jbeta primers characterized the PCR. Produced via immunoSEQ multiplex PCR; TCRdb's table is partial and in-frame only. The table has roughly 100,000 clones, about 80% seen once. What was sequenced was PBMCs. The source of these receptors is a man younger than 40 in good health and CMV-seronegative.

The chain is built from TRBV2 and TRBJ1-1; D unclear. The ends were cut back, 6 bases at V and 3 bases at J, with 5 bases in the middle. This CDR3 has 11 residues. CDR1 and CDR2 (germline): SNHLY, FYNNEI. CDR3 nucleotides: TGTGCCAGCAGCCGAGACACTGAAGCTTTCTTT. This codes for CASSRDTEAFF.

The chain links TRBV2 to TRBJ1-2; 7 bases are shared with TRBD1. V was pared by 3 bases and J by 7 bases, with 5 bases of the junction left unmatched. CDR3 length: 13 amino acids. The germline V gene encodes CDR1 SNHLY and CDR2 FYNNEI. The CDR3: CASSDEGAPGYTF. In DNA, the CDR3 is TGTGCCAGCAGTGATGAGGGGGCGCCTGGCTACACCTTC.

The CDR3 sequence is CARSPGPGTPDDGSPLHF. The DNA of the CDR3 is TGTGCCAGAAGCCCCGGTCCCGGGACACCCGATGATGGTTCACCCCTCCACTTT. The V call is TRBV5-3, the J call TRBJ1-6; a possible D gene is TRBD1 (6 bases). TRBV5-3 is flagged as an ORF with uncertain function. Trimming stripped 4 bases from V and 9 bases from J, with 26 bases between. This CDR3 spans 18 amino acids.

The genes are TRBV9 and TRBJ2-1, with 9 nucleotides matching TRBD1. The CDR3 is 15 amino acids. Germline V gene data show CDR1 as SGDLS and CDR2 as YYNGEE. V shed 6 bases, J shed 6 bases, and the junction held 10 bases outside the gene matches. CDR3 amino acids: CASNQGDREVNEQFF. For the CDR3, the DNA is TGTGCCAGCAATCAAGGGGACAGGGAGGTCAATGAGCAGTTCTTC.

The rearrangement links TRBV9 to TRBJ1-5; 10 bases line up with TRBD1. V dropped 3 bases and J dropped 5; count of bases not matched to a gene: 5. Germline V gene data show CDR1 as SGDLS and CDR2 as YYNGEE. The CDR3 consists of 15 residues. Here the CDR3 reads CASSAVGTGDQPQHF. The CDR3 bases are TGTGCCAGCAGCGCCGTGGGGACAGGGGATCAGCCCCAGCATTTT.

J is TRBJ1-4 and V is TRBV7-9, with TRBD1 matching over 11 bases. The V and J ends lost 8 bases and 8 bases, in that order; junction bases with no gene match: 4. Germline CDR1 SEHNR, CDR2 FQNEAQ (reference sequence). The CDR3 is 13 amino acids. CDR3 in amino acids: CASGTGGGEKLFF. CDR3 bases: TGTGCCAGCGGGACAGGGGGAGGAGAAAAACTGTTTTTT.

This rearrangement joins TRBV9 to TRBJ1-5; maybe TRBD1 (5 bases). Germline CDR1 SGDLS, CDR2 YYNGEE. This CDR3 is 15 amino acids long. V was clipped by 0 bases and J by 5 bases, with 12 bases between them. The DNA of the CDR3 is TGTGCCAGCAGCGTAGATGGCAGGGAGGATCAGCCCCAGCATTTT. This translates into CASSVDGREDQPQHF.

The chain uses TRBV19 and TRBJ1-2, with D possibly matching TRBD1 (6 bases). V gave up 6 bases and J gave up 7 bases, with 21 bases separating them. The CDR3 extends over 15 amino acids. The germline V gene encodes CDR1 LNHDA and CDR2 SQIVND (reference sequence). CDR3 coding DNA: TGTGCCAGTAGGATACCGGGACACCTATCCTCTGGCTACACCTTC. Its translation is CASRIPGHLSSGYTF.

The chain combines TRBV19 with TRBJ2-3, with a tentative D call TRBD1 (5 bases). There are 14 residues in the CDR3. V was cut by 3 bases and J by 2 bases, with 9 bases left in between. Germline V lookup: CDR1 LNHDA, CDR2 SQIVND (reference sequence). CDR3 region: CASSMNRNTDTQYF. The CDR3 DNA reads as TGTGCCAGTAGTATGAACAGGAACACAGATACGCAGTATTTT.

This sequence joins TRBV18 and TRBJ1-1; TRBD1 is a possible D gene (6 bases). CDR3 length: 13 residues. The V and J ends lost 1 base and 4 bases respectively, with 7 bases between them. Germline V gene lookup returns CDR1 KGHSH and CDR2 LQKENI. The CDR3 is CASSPQGGTEAFF. The CDR3 nucleotides read TGTGCCAGCTCACCACAAGGGGGCACTGAAGCTTTCTTT.

The chain carries TRBV6-5 and TRBJ1-3; no clear D gene. CDR3 size: 13 residues. Germline lookup yields CDR1 MNHEY and CDR2 SVGAGI. V was shortened by 0 bases and J by 6 bases, with 6 bases between the two germline ends. CDR3 DNA sequence: TGTGCCAGCAGTTACTCCAGGAAAAACACCATATATTTT. This codes for CASSYSRKNTIYF.

The CDR3 bases are TGTGCCACCAGCAGGGCCGGGACAGGGGACAATGAGCAGTTCTTC. Translated, it gives CATSRAGTGDNEQFF. The gene calls are TRBV15 and TRBJ2-1, with 10 bases that match TRBD1. Germline-derived CDR1 and CDR2 are LNHNV and YYDKDF (reference sequence). The CDR3 extends over 15 amino acids. V dropped 3 bases and J dropped 5; count of bases not matched to a gene: 4.

CDR3 coding DNA: TGCGCCAGCAGCCACAGGGATGGGGATGGCTACACCTTC. Its translation: CASSHRDGDGYTF. The J gene is TRBJ1-2, the V gene TRBV4-1; TRBD1 is a possible D gene (5 bases). CDR1 MGHRA and CDR2 YSYEKL come from the germline V gene. The CDR3 covers 13 residues. Trimming removed 3 bases from V and 6 bases from J, with 11 bases in between.

The chain recombines TRBV5-1 with TRBJ1-1, with D possibly matching TRBD1 (6 bases). The germline V and J ends were trimmed by 0 bases and 5 bases, with 11 bases remaining between them. Germline CDR1 SGHRS, CDR2 YFSETQ. This CDR3 comprises 14 residues. CDR3 nucleotides: TGCGCCAGCAGCTTGGGTAACAGGGAGACTGAAGCTTTCTTT. This gives the protein CASSLGNRETEAFF.

The V call is TRBV10-3, the J call TRBJ2-7, with 11 bases matching TRBD1. CDR3 length: 15 residues. The V and J ends lost 0 bases and 6 bases, in that order; junction bases with no gene match: 4. The germline V gene has CDR1 ENHRY and CDR2 SYGVKD. CDR3 coding DNA: TGTGCCATCAGTGAGTCACCGGACAGGGGGCGCGAGCAGTACTTC. This gives the protein CAISESPDRGREQYF.

V is TRBV5-5 and J is TRBJ1-4; TRBD1 is a possible D gene (5 bases). The CDR3 spans 17 residues. CDR1 and CDR2 (germline): SGHKS, YYEKEE (reference sequence). Trimming removed 0 bases from V and 0 bases from J, with 12 bases in between. The chain's CDR3 is CASSLANAGATNEKLFF. The CDR3 nucleotides read TGTGCCAGCAGCTTGGCCAATGCGGGGGCAACTAATGAAAAACTGTTTTTT. Looking up the rest from reference TRBV5-5 and TRBJ1-4 gives the full variable domain: DAGVTQSPTHLIKTRGQQVTLRCSPISGHKSVSWYQQVLGQGPQFIFQYYEKEERGRGNFPDRFSARQFPNYSSELNVNALLLGDSALYLCASSLANAGATNEKLFFGSGTQLSVL.

This sequence joins TRBV28 and TRBJ2-1, with TRBD2 matching over 11 bases. CDR3 size: 17 residues. Germline lookup yields CDR1 MDHEN and CDR2 SYDVKM. J was trimmed by 2 bases and V by 6 bases; bases with no gene match: 9. DNA for the CDR3: TGTGCCAGCAGCCTAAAATCGGGACTAGCGGCCTACAATGAGCAGTTCTTC. This encodes CASSLKSGLAAYNEQFF.